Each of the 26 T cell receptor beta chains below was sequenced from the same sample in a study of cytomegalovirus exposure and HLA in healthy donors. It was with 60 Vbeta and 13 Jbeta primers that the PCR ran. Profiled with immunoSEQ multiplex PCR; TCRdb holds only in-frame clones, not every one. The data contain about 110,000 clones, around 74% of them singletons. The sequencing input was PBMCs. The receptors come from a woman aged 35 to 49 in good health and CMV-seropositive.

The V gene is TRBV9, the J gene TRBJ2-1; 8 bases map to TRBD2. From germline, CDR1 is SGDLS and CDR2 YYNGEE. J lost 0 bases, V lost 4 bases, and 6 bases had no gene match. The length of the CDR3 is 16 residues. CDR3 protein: CASSSYSGASYNEQFF. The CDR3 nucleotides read TGTGCCAGCAGCTCATATAGCGGGGCCTCCTACAATGAGCAGTTCTTC.

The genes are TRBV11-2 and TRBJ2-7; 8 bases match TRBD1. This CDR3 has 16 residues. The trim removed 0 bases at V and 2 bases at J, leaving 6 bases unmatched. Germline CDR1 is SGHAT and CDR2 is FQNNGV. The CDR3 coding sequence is TGTGCCAGCAGCTTAGAGGGATGGACAGGGACCTACGAGCAGTACTTC. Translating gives CASSLEGWTGTYEQYF.

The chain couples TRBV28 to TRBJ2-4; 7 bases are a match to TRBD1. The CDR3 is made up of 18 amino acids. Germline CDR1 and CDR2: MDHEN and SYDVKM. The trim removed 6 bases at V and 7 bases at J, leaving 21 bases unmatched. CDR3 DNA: TGTGCCAGCAGCAGAATATCGGGACAAGGGGGCGGCGGGAACATTCAGTACTTC. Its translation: CASSRISGQGGGGNIQYF.

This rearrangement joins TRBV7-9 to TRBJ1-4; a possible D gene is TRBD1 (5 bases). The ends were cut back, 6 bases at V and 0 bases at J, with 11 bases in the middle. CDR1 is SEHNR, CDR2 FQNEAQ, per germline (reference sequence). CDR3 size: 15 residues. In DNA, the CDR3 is TGTGCCAGCAGAGCCAGGGCGGCAACTAATGAAAAACTGTTTTTT. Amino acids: CASRARAATNEKLFF.

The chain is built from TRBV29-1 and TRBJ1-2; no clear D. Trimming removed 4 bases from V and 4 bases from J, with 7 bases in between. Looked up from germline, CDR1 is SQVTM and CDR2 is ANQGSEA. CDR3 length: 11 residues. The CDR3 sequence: CSVGQVYGYTF. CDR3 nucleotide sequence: TGCAGCGTTGGCCAGGTCTATGGCTACACCTTC. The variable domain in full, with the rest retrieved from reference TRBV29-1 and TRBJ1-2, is SAVISQKPSRDICQRGTSLTIQCQVDSQVTMMFWYRQQPGQSLTLIATANQGSEATYESGFVIDKFPISRPNLTFSTLTVSNMSPEDSSIYLCSVGQVYGYTFGSGTRLTVV.

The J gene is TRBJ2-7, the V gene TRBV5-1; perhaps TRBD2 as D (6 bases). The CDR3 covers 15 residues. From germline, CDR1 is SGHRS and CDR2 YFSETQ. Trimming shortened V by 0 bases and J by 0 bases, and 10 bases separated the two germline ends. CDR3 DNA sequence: TGCGCCAGCAGCTTGGTCGGGGGAGTCTCCTACGAGCAGTACTTC. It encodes CASSLVGGVSYEQYF.

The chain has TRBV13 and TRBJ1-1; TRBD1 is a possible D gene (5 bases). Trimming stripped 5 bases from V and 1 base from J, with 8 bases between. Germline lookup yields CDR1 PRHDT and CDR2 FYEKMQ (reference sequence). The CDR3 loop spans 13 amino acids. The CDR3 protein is CASSDQGNTEAFF. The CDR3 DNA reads TGTGCCAGCAGCGACCAGGGGAACACTGAAGCTTTCTTT.

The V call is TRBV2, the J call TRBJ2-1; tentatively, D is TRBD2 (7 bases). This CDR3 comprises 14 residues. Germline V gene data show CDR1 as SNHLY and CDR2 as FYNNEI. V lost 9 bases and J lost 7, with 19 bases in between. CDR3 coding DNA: TGTGCCAGTTCGCGGGGGCCACCCGGAAATGAGCAGTTCTTC. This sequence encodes CASSRGPPGNEQFF.

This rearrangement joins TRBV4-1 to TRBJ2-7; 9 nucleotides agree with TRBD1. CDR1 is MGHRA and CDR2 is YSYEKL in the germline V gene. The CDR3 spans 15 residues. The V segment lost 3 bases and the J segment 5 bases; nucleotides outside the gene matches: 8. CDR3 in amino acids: CASSQTPGQGDEQYF. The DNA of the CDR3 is TGCGCCAGCAGCCAGACTCCGGGACAGGGCGACGAGCAGTACTTC.

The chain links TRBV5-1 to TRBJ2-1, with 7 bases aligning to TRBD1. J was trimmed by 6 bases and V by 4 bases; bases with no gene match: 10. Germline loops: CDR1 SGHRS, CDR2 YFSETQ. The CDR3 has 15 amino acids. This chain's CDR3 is CASSANRGEGNEQFF. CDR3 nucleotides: TGCGCCAGCAGCGCAAACAGGGGCGAGGGCAATGAGCAGTTCTTC.

Written as DNA, the CDR3 is TGTGCTAGTGGTTTGGTTTTGACAGGGGCAAACACTGAAGCTTTCTTT. Protein: CASGLVLTGANTEAFF. The gene calls are TRBV12-5 and TRBJ1-1, with 8 bases aligning to TRBD1. CDR1 LGHNT and CDR2 FRNRAP come from the germline V gene. This CDR3 contains 16 residues. The junction had 5 bases not matched to a gene; V was cut back by 0 bases and J by 2 bases.

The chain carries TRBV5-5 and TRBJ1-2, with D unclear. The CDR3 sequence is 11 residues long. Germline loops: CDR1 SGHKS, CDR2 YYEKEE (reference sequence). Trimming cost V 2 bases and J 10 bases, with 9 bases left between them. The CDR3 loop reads CASSLSRFYTF. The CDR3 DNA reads TGTGCCAGCAGCTTAAGCCGGTTCTACACCTTC.

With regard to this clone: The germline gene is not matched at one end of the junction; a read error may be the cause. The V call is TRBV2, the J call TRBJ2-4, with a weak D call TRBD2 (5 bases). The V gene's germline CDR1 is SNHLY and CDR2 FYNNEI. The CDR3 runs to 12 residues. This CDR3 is CASRADYHQPVF. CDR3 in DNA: TGTGCCAGCAGAGCAGACTACCACCAACCTGTCTTC. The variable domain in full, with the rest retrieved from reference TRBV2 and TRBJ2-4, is EPEVTQTPSHQVTQMGQEVILRCVPISNHLYFYWYRQILGQKVEFLVSFYNNEISEKSEIFDDQFSVERPDGSNFTLKIRSTKLEDSAMYFCASRADYHQPVFGAGTRLSVL.

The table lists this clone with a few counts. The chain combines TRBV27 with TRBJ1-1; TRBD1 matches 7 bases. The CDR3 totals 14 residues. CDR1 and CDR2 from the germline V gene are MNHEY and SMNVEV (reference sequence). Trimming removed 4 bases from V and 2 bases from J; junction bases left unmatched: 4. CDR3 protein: CASSYDRANTEAFF. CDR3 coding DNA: TGTGCCAGCAGTTACGACAGGGCCAACACTGAAGCTTTCTTT.

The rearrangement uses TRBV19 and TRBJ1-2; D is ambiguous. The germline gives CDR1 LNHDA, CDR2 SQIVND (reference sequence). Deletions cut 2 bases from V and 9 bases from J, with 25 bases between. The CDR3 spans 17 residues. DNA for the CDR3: TGTGCCAGTAGTATATTGGCGACGAACCAACAGCAGACCCGCTACACCTTC. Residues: CASSILATNQQQTRYTF.

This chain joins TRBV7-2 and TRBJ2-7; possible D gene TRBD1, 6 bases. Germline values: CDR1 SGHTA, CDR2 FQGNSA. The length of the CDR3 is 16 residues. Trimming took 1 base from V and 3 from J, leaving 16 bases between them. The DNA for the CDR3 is TGTGCCAGCAGCTTAGATGGCAGGGGACCGAACTACGAGCAGTACTTC. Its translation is CASSLDGRGPNYEQYF.

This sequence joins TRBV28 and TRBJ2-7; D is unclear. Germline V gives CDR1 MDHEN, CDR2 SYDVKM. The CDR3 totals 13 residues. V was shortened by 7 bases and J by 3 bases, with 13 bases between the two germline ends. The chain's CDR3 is CASTREEDYEQYF. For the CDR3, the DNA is TGTGCCAGCACTCGAGAGGAAGACTACGAGCAGTACTTC.

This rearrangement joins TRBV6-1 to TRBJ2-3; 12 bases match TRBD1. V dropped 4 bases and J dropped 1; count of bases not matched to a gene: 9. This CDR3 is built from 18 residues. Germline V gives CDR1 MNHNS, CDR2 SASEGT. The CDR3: CASSAGTGGMRGTDTQYF. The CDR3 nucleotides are TGTGCCAGCAGTGCTGGGACAGGGGGCATGAGGGGCACAGATACGCAGTATTTT.

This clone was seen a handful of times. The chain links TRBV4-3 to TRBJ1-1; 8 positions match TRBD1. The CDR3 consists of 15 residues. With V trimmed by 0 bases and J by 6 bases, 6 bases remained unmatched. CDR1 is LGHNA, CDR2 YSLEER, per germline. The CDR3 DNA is TGCGCCAGCAGCCAAGACGGACAGGGATTCCCTGAAGCTTTCTTT. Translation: CASSQDGQGFPEAFF.

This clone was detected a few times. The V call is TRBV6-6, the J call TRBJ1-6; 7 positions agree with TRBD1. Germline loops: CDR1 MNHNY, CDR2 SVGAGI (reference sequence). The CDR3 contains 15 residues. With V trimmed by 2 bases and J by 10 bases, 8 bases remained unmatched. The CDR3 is CASSYPGRGHSPLHF. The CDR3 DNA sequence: TGTGCCAGCAGTTACCCCGGGAGGGGGCACTCACCCCTCCACTTT.

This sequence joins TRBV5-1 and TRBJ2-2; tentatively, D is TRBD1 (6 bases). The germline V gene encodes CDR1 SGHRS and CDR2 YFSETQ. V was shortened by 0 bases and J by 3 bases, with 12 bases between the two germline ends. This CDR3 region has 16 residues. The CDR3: CASSLAGRTDTGELFF. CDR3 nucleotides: TGCGCCAGCAGCTTGGCAGGCAGGACAGACACCGGGGAGCTGTTTTTT.

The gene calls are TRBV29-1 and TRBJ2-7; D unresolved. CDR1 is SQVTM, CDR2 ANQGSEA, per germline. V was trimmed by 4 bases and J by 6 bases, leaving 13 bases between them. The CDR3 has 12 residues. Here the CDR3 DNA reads TGCAGCGTTGTGTCTGGTTCGAGCGAGCAGTACTTC. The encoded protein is CSVVSGSSEQYF.

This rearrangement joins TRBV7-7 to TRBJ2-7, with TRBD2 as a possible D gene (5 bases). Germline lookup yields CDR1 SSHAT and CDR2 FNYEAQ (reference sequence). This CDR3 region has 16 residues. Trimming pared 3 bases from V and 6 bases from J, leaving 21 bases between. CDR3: CASSLGPSASMSEQYF. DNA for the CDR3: TGTGCCAGCAGCTTGGGTCCCTCGGCTAGCATGAGCGAGCAGTACTTC.

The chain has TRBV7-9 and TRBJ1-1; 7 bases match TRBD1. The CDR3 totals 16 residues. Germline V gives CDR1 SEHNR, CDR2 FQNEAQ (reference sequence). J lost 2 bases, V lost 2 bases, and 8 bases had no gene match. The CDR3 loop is CASSLWGQNGNTEAFF. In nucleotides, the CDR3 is TGTGCCAGCAGCTTATGGGGACAGAATGGCAACACTGAAGCTTTCTTT.

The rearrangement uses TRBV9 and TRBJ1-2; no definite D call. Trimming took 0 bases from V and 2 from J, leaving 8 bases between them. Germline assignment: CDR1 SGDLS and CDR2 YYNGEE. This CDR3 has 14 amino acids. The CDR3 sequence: CASSVGRTNYGYTF. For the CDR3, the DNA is TGTGCCAGCAGCGTAGGGAGAACCAACTATGGCTACACCTTC.

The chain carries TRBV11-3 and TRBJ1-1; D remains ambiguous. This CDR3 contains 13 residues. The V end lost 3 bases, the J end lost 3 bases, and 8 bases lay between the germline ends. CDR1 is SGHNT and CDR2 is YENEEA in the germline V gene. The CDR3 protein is CASSLMGDTEAFF. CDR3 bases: TGTGCCAGCAGCTTGATGGGAGACACTGAAGCTTTCTTT.